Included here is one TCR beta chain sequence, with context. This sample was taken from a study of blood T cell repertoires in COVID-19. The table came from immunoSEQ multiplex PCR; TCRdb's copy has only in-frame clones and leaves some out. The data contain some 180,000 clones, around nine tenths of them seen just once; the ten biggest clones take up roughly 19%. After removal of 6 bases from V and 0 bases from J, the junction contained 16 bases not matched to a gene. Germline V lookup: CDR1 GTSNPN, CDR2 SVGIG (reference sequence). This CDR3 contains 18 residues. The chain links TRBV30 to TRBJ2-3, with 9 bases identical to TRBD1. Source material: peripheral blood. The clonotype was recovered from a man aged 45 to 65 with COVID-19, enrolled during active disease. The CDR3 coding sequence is TGTGCCTGTTTCCCCGGGACAGGGCCCTCAGGGAGCACAGATACGCAGTATTTT. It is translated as CACFPGTGPSGSTDTQYF.